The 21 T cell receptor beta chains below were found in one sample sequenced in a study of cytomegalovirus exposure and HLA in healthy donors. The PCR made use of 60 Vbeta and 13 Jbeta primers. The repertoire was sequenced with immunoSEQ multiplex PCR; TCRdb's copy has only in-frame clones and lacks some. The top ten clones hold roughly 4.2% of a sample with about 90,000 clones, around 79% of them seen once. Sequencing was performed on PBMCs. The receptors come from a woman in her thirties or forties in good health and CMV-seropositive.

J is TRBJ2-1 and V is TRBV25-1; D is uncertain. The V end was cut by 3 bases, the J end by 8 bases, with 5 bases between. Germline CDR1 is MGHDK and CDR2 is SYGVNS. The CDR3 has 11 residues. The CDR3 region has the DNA TGTGCCAGCAGTGACTTTGATGAGCAGTTCTTC. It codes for CASSDFDEQFF.

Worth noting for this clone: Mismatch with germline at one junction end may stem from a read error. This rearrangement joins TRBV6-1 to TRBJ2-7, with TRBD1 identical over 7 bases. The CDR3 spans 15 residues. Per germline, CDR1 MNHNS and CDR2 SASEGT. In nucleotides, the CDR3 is TGTGCCGGCAGGGACCCAACAGGGGTTCATTACGAGCAGTACTTC. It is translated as CAGRDPTGVHYEQYF.

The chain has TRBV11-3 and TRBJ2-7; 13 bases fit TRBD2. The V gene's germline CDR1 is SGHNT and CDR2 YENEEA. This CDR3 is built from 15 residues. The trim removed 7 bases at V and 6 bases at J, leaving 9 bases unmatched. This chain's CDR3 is CASTEGLAGVFEQYF. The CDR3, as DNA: TGTGCCAGCACCGAAGGACTAGCGGGAGTGTTCGAGCAGTACTTC.

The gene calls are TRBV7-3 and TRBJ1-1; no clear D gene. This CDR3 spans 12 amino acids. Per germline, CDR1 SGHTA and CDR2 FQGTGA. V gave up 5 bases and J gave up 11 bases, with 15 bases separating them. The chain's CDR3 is CASSPAAGEAFF. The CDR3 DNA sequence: TGTGCCAGCAGCCCCGCGGCGGGTGAGGCTTTCTTT.

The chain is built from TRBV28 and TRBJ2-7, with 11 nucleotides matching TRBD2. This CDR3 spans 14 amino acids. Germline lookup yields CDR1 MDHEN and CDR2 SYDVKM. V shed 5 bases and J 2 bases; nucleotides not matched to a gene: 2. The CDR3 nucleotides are TGTGCCAGCAGTGAACTAGCGGGAGCCTACGAGCAGTACTTC. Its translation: CASSELAGAYEQYF.

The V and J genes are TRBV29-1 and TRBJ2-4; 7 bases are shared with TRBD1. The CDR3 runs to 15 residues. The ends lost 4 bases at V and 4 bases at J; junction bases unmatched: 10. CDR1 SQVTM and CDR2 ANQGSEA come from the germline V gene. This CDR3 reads CSVVIPGQSKNIQYF. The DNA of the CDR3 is TGCAGCGTTGTAATACCGGGACAGAGTAAAAACATTCAGTACTTC.

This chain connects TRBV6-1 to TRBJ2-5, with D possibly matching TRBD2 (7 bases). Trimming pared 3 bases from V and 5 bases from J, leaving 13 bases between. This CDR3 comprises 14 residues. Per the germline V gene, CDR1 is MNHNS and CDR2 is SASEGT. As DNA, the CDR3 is TGTGCCAGCAGTGAGGGGGGGCATGAGGAGACCCAGTACTTC. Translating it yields CASSEGGHEETQYF.

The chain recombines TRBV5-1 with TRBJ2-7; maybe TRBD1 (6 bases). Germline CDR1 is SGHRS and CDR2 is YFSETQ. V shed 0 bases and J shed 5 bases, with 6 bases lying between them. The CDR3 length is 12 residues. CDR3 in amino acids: CASSLEGDEQYF. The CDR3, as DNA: TGCGCCAGCAGCTTGGAGGGGGACGAGCAGTACTTC.

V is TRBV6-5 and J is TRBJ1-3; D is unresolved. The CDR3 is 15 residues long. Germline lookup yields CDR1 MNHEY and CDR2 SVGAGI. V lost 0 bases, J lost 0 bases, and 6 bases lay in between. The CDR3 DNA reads TGTGCCAGCAGTTACTCGAGTAGCTCTGGAAACACCATATATTTT. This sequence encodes CASSYSSSSGNTIYF.

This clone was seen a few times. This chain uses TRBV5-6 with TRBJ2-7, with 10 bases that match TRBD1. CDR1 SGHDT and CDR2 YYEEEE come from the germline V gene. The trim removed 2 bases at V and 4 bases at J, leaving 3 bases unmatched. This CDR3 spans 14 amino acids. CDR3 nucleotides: TGTGCCAGCAGCTTTTGGGACAGGGGTTACGAGCAGTACTTC. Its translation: CASSFWDRGYEQYF.

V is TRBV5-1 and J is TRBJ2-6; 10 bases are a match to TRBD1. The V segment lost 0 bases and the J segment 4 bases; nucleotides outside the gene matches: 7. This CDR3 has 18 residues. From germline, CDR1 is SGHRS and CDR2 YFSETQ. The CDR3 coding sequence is TGCGCCAGCAGCTTGGCGGGGACAGGGGACAGCGGGGCCAACGTCCTGACTTTC. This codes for CASSLAGTGDSGANVLTF.

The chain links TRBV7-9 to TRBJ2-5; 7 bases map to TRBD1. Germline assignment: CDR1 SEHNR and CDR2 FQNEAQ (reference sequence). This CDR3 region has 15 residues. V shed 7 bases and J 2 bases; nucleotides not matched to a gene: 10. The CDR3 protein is CASTGWWTGQETQYF. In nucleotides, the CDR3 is TGTGCCAGCACCGGGTGGTGGACAGGACAAGAGACCCAGTACTTC.

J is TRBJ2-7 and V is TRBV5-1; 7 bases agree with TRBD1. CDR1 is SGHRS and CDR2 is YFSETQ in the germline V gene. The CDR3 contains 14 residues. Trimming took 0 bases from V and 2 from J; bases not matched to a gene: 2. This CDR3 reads CASSLGTGAYEQYF. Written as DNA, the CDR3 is TGCGCCAGCAGCTTGGGAACAGGGGCCTACGAGCAGTACTTC.

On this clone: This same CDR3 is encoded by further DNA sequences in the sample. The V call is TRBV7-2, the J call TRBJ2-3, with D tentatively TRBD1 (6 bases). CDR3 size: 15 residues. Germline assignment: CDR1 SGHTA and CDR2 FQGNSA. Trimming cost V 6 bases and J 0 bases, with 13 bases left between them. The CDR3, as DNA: TGTGCCAGCAGTCAACAGGGAATTAGCACAGATACGCAGTATTTT. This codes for CASSQQGISTDTQYF.

CDR3 amino acids: CASSSLGQGAREDYGYTF. CDR3 DNA sequence: TGTGCCAGCAGTTCCCTCGGACAGGGGGCTCGGGAGGACTATGGCTACACCTTC. This chain connects TRBV27 to TRBJ1-2, with 11 bases aligning to TRBD1. The CDR3 has 18 residues. Germline CDR1 reads MNHEY; CDR2 reads SMNVEV (reference sequence). V shed 4 bases and J 3 bases; nucleotides not matched to a gene: 13.

The CDR3 bases are TGCGCCAGCAGCCAAGATCGGGGGGTCCAAGAGACCCAGTACTTC. This translates into CASSQDRGVQETQYF. The chain employs TRBV4-3 and TRBJ2-5, with 7 bases that match TRBD2. CDR1 and CDR2 from the germline V gene are LGHNA and YSLEER. CDR3 size: 15 residues. J lost 1 base, V lost 0 bases, and 2 bases had no gene match.

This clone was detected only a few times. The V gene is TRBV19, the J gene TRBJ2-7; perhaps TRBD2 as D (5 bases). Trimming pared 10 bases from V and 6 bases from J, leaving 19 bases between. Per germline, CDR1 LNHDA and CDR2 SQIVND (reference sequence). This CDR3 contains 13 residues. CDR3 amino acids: CATRARQDSEQYF. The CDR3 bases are TGTGCCACCAGAGCCCGCCAGGACTCCGAGCAGTACTTC.

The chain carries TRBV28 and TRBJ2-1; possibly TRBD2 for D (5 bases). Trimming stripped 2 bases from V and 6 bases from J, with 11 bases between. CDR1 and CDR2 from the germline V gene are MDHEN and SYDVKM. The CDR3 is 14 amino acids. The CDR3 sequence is CASSLVTGVNEQFF. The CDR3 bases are TGTGCCAGCAGTTTAGTAACCGGGGTCAATGAGCAGTTCTTC.

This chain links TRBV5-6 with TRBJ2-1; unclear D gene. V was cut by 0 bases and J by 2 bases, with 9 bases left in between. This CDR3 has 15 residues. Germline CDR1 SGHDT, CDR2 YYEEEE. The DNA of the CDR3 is TGTGCCAGCAGCTTGGTCGGGTTTCCCTACAATGAGCAGTTCTTC. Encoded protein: CASSLVGFPYNEQFF.

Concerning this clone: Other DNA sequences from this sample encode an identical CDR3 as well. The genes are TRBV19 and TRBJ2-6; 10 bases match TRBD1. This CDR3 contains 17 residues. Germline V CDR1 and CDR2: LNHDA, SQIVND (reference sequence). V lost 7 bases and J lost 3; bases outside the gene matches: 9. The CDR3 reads CASTSGTGVRGANVLTF. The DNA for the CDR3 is TGTGCCAGTACCTCCGGGACAGGGGTTCGTGGGGCCAACGTCCTGACTTTC. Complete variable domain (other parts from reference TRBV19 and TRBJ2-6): DGGITQSPKYLFRKEGQNVTLSCEQNLNHDAMYWYRQDPGQGLRLIYYSQIVNDFQKGDIAEGYSVSREKKESFPLTVTSAQKNPTAFYLCASTSGTGVRGANVLTFGAGSRLTVL.

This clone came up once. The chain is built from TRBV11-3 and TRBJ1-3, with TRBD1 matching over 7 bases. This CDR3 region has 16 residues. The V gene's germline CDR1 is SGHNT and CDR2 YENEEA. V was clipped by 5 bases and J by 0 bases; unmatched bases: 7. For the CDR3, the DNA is TGTGCCAGCAGCGCCTGGGACAGTCACTCTGGAAACACCATATATTTT. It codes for CASSAWDSHSGNTIYF.